A selection of T cell receptor beta chains follows, all from one sample in a study of cytomegalovirus exposure and HLA in healthy donors. Generated by immunoSEQ multiplex PCR, the TCRdb table keeps only in-frame clones and is missing some. The repertoire shows around 200,000 clones; the top ten hold 0.95% to 1.3%. The sequenced material came from PBMCs. These receptors were obtained from a girl aged 2 to 10 in good health and CMV-seropositive. Each CDR3 is given with its conserved first and last residue. The order of the fields is J gene, V gene, D gene, CDR3 protein, CDR3 DNA. The D gene is left open where the match is weak.

TRBJ2-1,TRBV6-6,TRBD2,CASRFGTRDNEQFF,TGTGCCAGCAGATTCGGGACTAGAGACAATGAGCAGTTCTTC
TRBJ2-5,TRBV10-3,TRBD1,CAISVGDRGGETQYF,TGTGCCATCAGTGTGGGGGACAGGGGCGGAGAGACCCAGTACTTC
TRBJ1-5,TRBV6-1,TRBD1,CASSEGTGQSNQPQHF,TGTGCCAGCAGTGAGGGGACAGGGCAGAGCAATCAGCCCCAGCATTTT
TRBJ2-7,TRBV7-9,TRBD1,CASSLRDRGSSGEQYF,TGTGCCAGCAGCTTGCGGGACAGGGGGTCGAGTGGCGAGCAGTACTTC
TRBJ1-4,TRBV6-1,-,CASSLPGVGNEKLFF,TGTGCCAGCAGTCTCCCAGGGGTGGGAAATGAAAAACTGTTTTTT
TRBJ2-7,TRBV5-4,TRBD1,CASRGQGAPYEQYF,TGTGCCAGCAGAGGACAGGGCGCACCCTACGAGCAGTACTTC
TRBJ2-2,TRBV11-2,-,CASSTLGRAAGELFF,TGTGCCAGCAGCACCCTCGGGAGAGCCGCCGGGGAGCTGTTTTTT
TRBJ2-7,TRBV5-1,-,CASSLGILGEQYF,TGCGCCAGCAGCTTGGGAATACTCGGCGAGCAGTACTTC
TRBJ2-7,TRBV29-1,TRBD2,CSVGASGRGEQYF,TGCAGCGTGGGGGCTAGCGGGAGGGGCGAGCAGTACTTC
TRBJ2-1,TRBV27,TRBD2,CASSFYGLAGRHNEQFF,TGTGCCAGCAGTTTTTATGGGCTAGCGGGGAGACACAATGAGCAGTTCTTC